This T cell receptor (beta chain) was identified in a study of blood T cell repertoires in COVID-19. For the study at large: The origin of the acute and convalescent COVID-19 samples was the United States, Italy and Spain. PBMCs, B-cell-depleted T cells, or T cells provided the cDNA or gDNA that made up the material.

The CDR3 is 12 amino acids. The V end was cut by 10 bases, the J end by 3 bases, with 12 bases between. Germline V gene sequence: CDR1 MNHEY, CDR2 SVGAGI. Authors' processing steps: Reference gene primer amplification yielded estimated nucleated cell counts. Sequenced by immunoSEQ multiplex PCR; TCRdb stores in-frame clones only, minus some. Clone size and the V and J calls come from that table; the DNA yielded D and trimming. The sample yields about 180,000 clones, 70% to 90% seen once. This TCR was recovered from a man in his 60s with acute or convalescent COVID-19. V usage is TRBV6-5 and J usage is TRBJ1-2, with D hard to call. Material for sequencing was peripheral blood. The CDR3, as DNA: TGTGCCACCGAGGGCCAGTACTATGGCTACACCTTC. Residues: CATEGQYYGYTF.